The 31 T cell receptor beta chains given below trace back to one sample, sequenced in a study of T cells after yellow fever vaccination. TCRdb processed the 5' RACE reads anew with MiXCR; each CDR3 protein has one entry. The data contain approximately 110,000 distinct CDR3 sequences, around 8.6% of them seen just once; the ten biggest clones take up about 25%. Here the sequenced sample was CD8+ T cells sorted from PBMCs, taken 45 days after the yellow fever booster vaccination. These receptors all stem from a young man who received the YFV17D yellow fever vaccine.

This clonotype was seen many times. This chain joins TRBV6-2 or TRBV6-3 and TRBJ2-5; 10 nucleotides line up with TRBD2. Germline trimming cut 5 bases from V and 9 bases from J; bases unmatched to any gene: 12. CDR1 is MNHEY, CDR2 SVGEGT, per germline. This CDR3 has 15 residues. The CDR3 coding sequence is TGTGCCAGCAGTCTGACTAGCGGGCCTCATCTGGCCCAGTACTTC. It is translated as CASSLTSGPHLAQYF.

This clonotype appeared many times. The CDR3 region is CASSFGGGHYEQYF. In DNA form, the CDR3 reads TGTGCCAGCAGCTTTGGGGGAGGGCACTACGAGCAGTACTTC. V is TRBV7-2 and J is TRBJ2-7, with 7 bases fitting TRBD2. CDR1 is SGHTA and CDR2 is FQGNSA in the germline V gene. Losses at the gene ends were 3 bases for V and 3 bases for J; bases not matched to a gene: 5. The CDR3 extends over 14 amino acids. The full variable domain, its missing parts supplied by reference TRBV7-2 and TRBJ2-7, is GAGVSQSPSNKVTEKGKDVELRCDPISGHTALYWYRQSLGQGLEFLIYFQGNSAPDKSGLPSDRFSAERTGGSVSTLTIQRTQQEDSAVYLCASSFGGGHYEQYFGPGTRLTVT.

V usage is TRBV9 and J usage is TRBJ2-7, with D possibly being TRBD1 (6 bases). This CDR3 spans 15 amino acids. CDR1 SGDLS and CDR2 YYNGEE come from the germline V gene. V lost 4 bases and J lost 0, with 14 bases in between. The DNA for the CDR3 is TGTGCCAGCAGCCACGGGACACCAGGCTCCTACGAGCAGTACTTC. Protein product: CASSHGTPGSYEQYF.

This clonotype has at least ten counts. This chain connects TRBV27 to TRBJ1-1; 7 bases are shared with TRBD1. This CDR3 contains 14 residues. With V trimmed by 4 bases and J by 0 bases, 2 bases remained unmatched. Germline CDR1 and CDR2: MNHEY and SMNVEV (reference sequence). The DNA of the CDR3 is TGTGCCAGCAGTTGGACAGGAATGAACACTGAAGCTTTCTTT. Translated: CASSWTGMNTEAFF.

The table lists this clonotype with many counts. The rearrangement links TRBV5-1 to TRBJ2-3, with 7 bases aligning to TRBD2. Losses at the gene ends were 1 base for V and 3 bases for J; bases not matched to a gene: 5. The CDR3 is made up of 15 amino acids. Germline CDR1 and CDR2: SGHRS and YFSETQ. The CDR3 coding sequence is TGCGCCAGCAGCTTGTACGGGAGGATAACAGATACGCAGTATTTT. Translation: CASSLYGRITDTQYF.

V gene TRBV24-1 combines with J gene TRBJ2-1; TRBD1 might be the D (6 bases). Trimming took 4 bases from V and 4 from J, leaving 7 bases between them. This CDR3 is 13 amino acids long. Germline V gene lookup returns CDR1 KGHDR and CDR2 SFDVKD. CDR3 bases: TGTGCCACCAGTGACACAGGGTACAATGAGCAGTTCTTC. The encoded protein is CATSDTGYNEQFF.

This clonotype was seen more than once but under ten times. V gene TRBV4-1 combines with J gene TRBJ2-5; perhaps TRBD2 as D (6 bases). The CDR3 has 15 amino acids. V lost 1 base to trimming and J lost 1 base, with 10 bases between them. Germline V CDR1 and CDR2: MGHRA, YSYEKL. Here the CDR3 reads CASSQVLAFQETQYF. The CDR3, as DNA: TGCGCCAGCAGCCAAGTTCTAGCGTTCCAAGAGACCCAGTACTTC.

This clonotype was counted ten times or more. This sequence joins TRBV7-9 and TRBJ2-1; D is undetermined. The CDR3 contains 12 residues. V was trimmed by 2 bases and J by 9 bases, leaving 8 bases between them. Per germline, CDR1 SEHNR and CDR2 FQNEAQ (reference sequence). The CDR3 reads CASSLWGTEQFF. The CDR3 bases are TGTGCCAGCAGCTTATGGGGAACTGAGCAGTTCTTC.

This clonotype was recorded at least ten times. The chain uses TRBV7-6 and TRBJ2-3, with a possible D match to TRBD2 (6 bases). The CDR3 has 15 amino acids. The V and J ends lost 3 bases and 5 bases respectively, with 15 bases between them. Germline V gene sequence: CDR1 SGHVS, CDR2 FNYEAQ. CDR3 nucleotide sequence: TGTGCCAGCAGCTTTAGCGGTTTTGGTGGAGATACGCAGTATTTT. It codes for CASSFSGFGGDTQYF.

This chain connects TRBV7-6 to TRBJ1-4; possibly TRBD1 for D (6 bases). The CDR3 runs 16 residues. Trimming pared 1 base from V and 5 bases from J, leaving 14 bases between. CDR1 and CDR2 (germline): SGHVS, FNYEAQ. CDR3 residues: CASSLVFGTPNEKLFF. DNA for the CDR3: TGTGCCAGCAGCTTAGTGTTCGGGACACCCAATGAAAAACTGTTTTTT.

This clonotype was detected many times. V usage is TRBV7-9 and J usage is TRBJ2-1; 9 nucleotides match TRBD2. The CDR3 loop spans 15 amino acids. From germline, CDR1 is SEHNR and CDR2 FQNEAQ (reference sequence). V lost 3 bases and J lost 7; bases outside the gene matches: 7. The CDR3 DNA reads as TGTGCCAGCAGCTTGGTAGCGGGAGACAGGAATGAGCAGTTCTTC. Protein product: CASSLVAGDRNEQFF.

This clonotype was observed a few times. This chain joins TRBV20-1 and TRBJ1-5, with a weak D call TRBD1 (5 bases). This CDR3 is built from 13 residues. The V and J ends lost 3 bases and 3 bases respectively, with 9 bases between them. Germline CDR1 DFQATT, CDR2 SNEGSKA (reference sequence). CDR3 residues: CSASGGSNQPQHF. The CDR3 DNA reads TGCAGTGCTAGTGGGGGGTCCAATCAGCCCCAGCATTTT.

Many counts were recorded for this clonotype. This chain links TRBV5-1 with TRBJ1-5; D is undetermined. Trimming took off 0 bases at V and 7 bases at J, with 14 bases between the two ends. From germline, CDR1 is SGHRS and CDR2 YFSETQ. The CDR3 length is 15 residues. For the CDR3, the DNA is TGCGCCAGCAGCTTGGGCATTGTGGGAGACCAGCCCCAGCATTTT. Its protein is CASSLGIVGDQPQHF. Full variable domain (remainder filled in from reference TRBV5-1 and TRBJ1-5): KAGVTQTPRYLIKTRGQQVTLSCSPISGHRSVSWYQQTPGQGLQFLFEYFSETQRNKGNFPGRFSGRQFSNSRSEMNVSTLELGDSALYLCASSLGIVGDQPQHFGDGTRLSIL.

This clonotype was detected many times. This sequence joins TRBV6-5 and TRBJ2-7; TRBD2 matches 14 bases. The CDR3 extends over 17 amino acids. Germline trimming cut 2 bases from V and 0 bases from J; bases unmatched to any gene: 3. CDR1 MNHEY and CDR2 SVGAGI come from the germline V gene. The CDR3 loop is CASSYGTSGSYSYEQYF. CDR3 coding DNA: TGTGCCAGCAGTTACGGGACTAGCGGGAGTTACTCCTACGAGCAGTACTTC.

This clonotype was detected ten times or more. The chain recombines TRBV7-2 with TRBJ1-4; possible D gene TRBD1, 6 bases. Between the trimmed V and J ends, which lost 0 bases and 6 bases, there was a span of 11 bases. The CDR3 runs to 15 residues. CDR1 and CDR2 (germline): SGHTA, FQGNSA. The CDR3 region has the DNA TGTGCCAGCAGCTTAGCTGGGGGGCCTGATGAAAAACTGTTTTTT. This sequence encodes CASSLAGGPDEKLFF. Supplemented by reference TRBV7-2 and TRBJ1-4, the full variable domain reads GAGVSQSPSNKVTEKGKDVELRCDPISGHTALYWYRQSLGQGLEFLIYFQGNSAPDKSGLPSDRFSAERTGGSVSTLTIQRTQQEDSAVYLCASSLAGGPDEKLFFGSGTQLSVL.

This clonotype was detected ten times or more. This chain joins TRBV5-1 and TRBJ2-5, with 8 nucleotides matching TRBD1. The V and J ends lost 3 bases and 5 bases, in that order; junction bases with no gene match: 3. The CDR3 spans 13 residues. In germline, CDR1 is SGHRS, CDR2 YFSETQ. Written as DNA, the CDR3 is TGCGCCAGCAGCTCGACAGGGGTCGAGACCCAGTACTTC. Protein sequence: CASSSTGVETQYF.

In this sample, this clonotype turned up many times. This chain joins TRBV27 and TRBJ2-7, with TRBD2 matching 8 bases. V shed 0 bases, J shed 2 bases, and the junction held 0 bases outside the gene matches. This CDR3 comprises 14 residues. Germline V gene data show CDR1 as MNHEY and CDR2 as SMNVEV (reference sequence). The DNA for the CDR3 is TGTGCCAGCAGTTTATCGCGGGGGGCCTACGAGCAGTACTTC. This codes for CASSLSRGAYEQYF.

This clonotype was seen repeatedly, ten times or more. The V call is TRBV20-1, the J call TRBJ2-3; 8 nucleotides agree with TRBD2. V was clipped by 5 bases and J by 8 bases; unmatched bases: 6. The CDR3 has 12 residues. Germline V gene data show CDR1 as DFQATT and CDR2 as SNEGSKA (reference sequence). CDR3 DNA: TGCAGTGCTGAAGATAGCGGGACTACGCAGTATTTT. Encoded protein: CSAEDSGTTQYF.

This clonotype showed up many times. The CDR3, as DNA: TGTGCCAGCAGCCCAGGCGGGACGGCATCCTACGAGCAGTACTTC. As protein: CASSPGGTASYEQYF. The rearrangement uses TRBV7-9 and TRBJ2-7; D possibly corresponds to TRBD2 (6 bases). Germline-derived CDR1 and CDR2 are SEHNR and FQNEAQ (reference sequence). V lost 5 bases, J lost 1 base, and 15 bases lay in between. This CDR3 is built from 15 residues.

Points on this clonotype: This may stem from a read error, because a much larger clone lies one nucleotide away. The chain links TRBV13 to TRBJ2-1; the D gene is possibly TRBD2 (5 bases). This CDR3 has 15 amino acids. Deletions cut 3 bases from V and 8 bases from J, with 17 bases between. The V gene's germline CDR1 is PRHDT and CDR2 FYEKMQ (reference sequence). Written as DNA, the CDR3 is TGTGCCAGCAGCTTTCTTAGCGACACGAACGATGAGCAGTTCTTC. It encodes CASSFLSDTNDEQFF.

The genes are TRBV5-6 and TRBJ2-1, with D possibly matching TRBD2 (5 bases). Germline V CDR1 and CDR2: SGHDT, YYEEEE. Deletions cut 4 bases from V and 5 bases from J, with 13 bases between. The CDR3 totals 14 residues. The CDR3 reads CASSPGVRNNEQFF. In DNA form, the CDR3 reads TGTGCCAGCAGCCCCGGGGTCCGCAACAATGAGCAGTTCTTC.

This chain uses TRBV5-5 with TRBJ2-1; tentatively, D is TRBD1 (6 bases). The CDR3 totals 13 residues. V lost 4 bases, J lost 9 bases, and 14 bases lay in between. Germline lookup yields CDR1 SGHKS and CDR2 YYEKEE (reference sequence). The CDR3 DNA sequence: TGTGCCAGCAGCATGGACGGGACACCTGAGCAGTTCTTC. It yields the protein CASSMDGTPEQFF.

The J gene is TRBJ2-2, the V gene TRBV20-1; 7 bases fit TRBD2. The junction had 10 bases not matched to a gene; V was cut back by 5 bases and J by 4 bases. Germline lookup yields CDR1 DFQATT and CDR2 SNEGSKA (reference sequence). The CDR3 sequence is 15 residues long. Written as DNA, the CDR3 is TGCAGTGCTGCCGACTTGGGGAGGGGCACCGGGGAGCTGTTTTTT. It encodes CSAADLGRGTGELFF.

This clonotype was detected ten times or more. V is TRBV6-1 and J is TRBJ2-3, with a possible D match to TRBD2 (5 bases). The CDR3 is 15 residues long. The germline gives CDR1 MNHNS, CDR2 SASEGT. V was trimmed by 5 bases and J by 1 base, leaving 13 bases between them. CDR3 protein: CASSTSPAGTDTQYF. CDR3 DNA sequence: TGTGCCAGCAGTACGAGCCCAGCGGGCACAGATACGCAGTATTTT.

This clonotype occurred many times. The V call is TRBV5-4, the J call TRBJ2-3, with D uncertain. The germline V gene has CDR1 SGHNT and CDR2 YYREEE (reference sequence). V lost 5 bases and J 4 bases, leaving 8 bases between the germline ends. CDR3 length equals 12 residues. CDR3 amino acids: CASSPRADTQYF. CDR3 sequence (DNA): TGTGCCAGCAGTCCAAGAGCAGATACGCAGTATTTT.

This clonotype was seen at least ten times. The chain joins TRBV7-9 to TRBJ2-7; D gene unclear. The CDR3 covers 11 residues. CDR1 SEHNR and CDR2 FQNEAQ come from the germline V gene (reference sequence). The germline V and J ends were trimmed by 4 bases and 6 bases, with 7 bases remaining between them. CDR3 region: CASSSPPEQYF. The CDR3 DNA is TGTGCCAGCAGCTCCCCCCCCGAGCAGTACTTC.

The chain combines TRBV19 with TRBJ2-1; 9 nucleotides agree with TRBD2. V dropped 3 bases and J dropped 6; count of bases not matched to a gene: 12. In germline, CDR1 is LNHDA, CDR2 SQIVND (reference sequence). CDR3 length: 17 residues. The CDR3 DNA reads as TGTGCCAGTAGTATGGACCAGCCCGGACTAGCGACCAATGAGCAGTTCTTC. Translation: CASSMDQPGLATNEQFF.

The rearrangement links TRBV6-2 or TRBV6-3 to TRBJ2-5, with 9 bases lining up with TRBD2. Germline-derived CDR1 and CDR2 are MNHEY and SVGEGT. With 2 bases clipped from V and 0 bases from J, the junction kept 7 bases outside the gene matches. This CDR3 has 17 residues. The CDR3 here is CASSYPGLATYQETQYF. CDR3 DNA: TGTGCCAGCAGTTACCCTGGACTAGCGACGTACCAAGAGACCCAGTACTTC.

This clonotype was recorded many times. The CDR3 DNA sequence: TGCGCCAGCAGCTTGTACGTCTCGGCCCCAGATACGCAGTATTTT. Translating gives CASSLYVSAPDTQYF. The rearrangement joins TRBV5-1 to TRBJ2-3; D is unresolved. Per germline, CDR1 SGHRS and CDR2 YFSETQ. Trimming took off 1 base at V and 4 bases at J, with 13 bases between the two ends. CDR3 length equals 15 residues.

This clonotype showed up many times. The CDR3 coding sequence is TGTGCCAGCAGTTACTCGATTGCGGGAAGGGCCAACGTCCTGACTTTC. Translating gives CASSYSIAGRANVLTF. The gene calls are TRBV6-5 and TRBJ2-6, with TRBD2 as a possible D gene (6 bases). CDR3 length: 16 amino acids. Germline V lookup: CDR1 MNHEY, CDR2 SVGAGI. Trimming left V 0 bases short and J 5 bases short, with 11 bases between.

This clonotype was found many times. This sequence joins TRBV27 and TRBJ2-7; 8 positions match TRBD1. In germline, CDR1 is MNHEY, CDR2 SMNVEV (reference sequence). CDR3 length: 12 amino acids. V lost 6 bases to trimming and J lost 5 bases; unmatched junction nucleotides: 3. DNA of the CDR3: TGTGCCAGCAGCTCGACAGGGGACGAGCAGTACTTC. As protein: CASSSTGDEQYF.